The T cell receptor beta chain under discussion was sequenced for a study of identical twins. Broader study findings: Some out-of-frame alpha sequences were shared by twins, and these showed excess low generation probability. Zero-insertion analyses might be partly confounded by invariant T cells like MAIT and iNKT.

Notes on this clonotype: Its cognate antigen is unknown.

TCRdb reanalysed the 5' RACE reads using MiXCR and keeps one entry per CDR3 protein. The sample contains 250,000 to 350,000 distinct CDR3 sequences, 8% to 9% of which appear only once. Each donor (without exception) was a healthy Caucasian. Germline assignment: CDR1 MDHEN and CDR2 SYDVKM. The V end lost 6 bases, the J end lost 6 bases, and 14 bases lay between the germline ends. This CDR3 has 14 amino acids. This same sample was also taken into another study, of yellow fever vaccine responses in identical twins.

Material: memory (CD45RO+) T cells sorted from blood. The sequence came from a woman aged 18-29 years in good health. The gene calls are TRBV28 and TRBJ1-4; TRBD1 might be the D (6 bases). CDR3 sequence: CASRPTGPYEKLFF. The CDR3 bases are TGTGCCAGCAGGCCGACAGGCCCTTATGAAAAACTGTTTTTT.